Below, 10 T cell receptor beta chains from the same sample are listed, as sequenced in a study of OX40 agonist ivuxolimab in advanced cancers. Data came from immunoSEQ multiplex PCR; TCRdb stores just in-frame clones and leaves some out. This sample has approximately 100,000 clones, with about 85% found just once. The source was CD4+ or CD8+ T cells sorted from blood, collected in a trial of the OX40 agonist ivuxolimab. The receptors were gathered from an adult with an advanced solid tumor such as melanoma, head and neck, liver or kidney cancer.

This rearrangement joins TRBV27 to TRBJ2-7; perhaps TRBD2 as D (5 bases). CDR3 size: 15 residues. The V end was cut by 1 base, the J end by 2 bases, with 12 bases between. Germline V lookup: CDR1 MNHEY, CDR2 SMNVEV (reference sequence). CDR3 sequence: CASSLYPGSAYEQYF. The CDR3 DNA sequence: TGTGCCAGCAGTTTATATCCGGGATCAGCCTACGAGCAGTACTTC.

The rearrangement uses TRBV5-6 and TRBJ2-3; no clear D gene. CDR1 is SGHDT and CDR2 is YYEEEE in the germline V gene. The CDR3 extends over 16 amino acids. Deletions cut 4 bases from V and 0 bases from J, with 15 bases between. In DNA, the CDR3 is TGTGCCAGCAGCCCCCCCGCGGAGACTAGCACAGATACGCAGTATTTT. Translation gives CASSPPAETSTDTQYF.

This chain's CDR3 is CASSQGLISYEQYF. The CDR3 DNA reads as TGTGCCAGCAGCCAGGGACTGATCTCCTACGAGCAGTACTTC. The rearrangement links TRBV7-2 to TRBJ2-7; the D gene is possibly TRBD2 (6 bases). The CDR3 sequence is 14 residues long. V was pared by 5 bases and J by 0 bases, with 11 bases between. Germline loops: CDR1 SGHTA, CDR2 FQGNSA. Drawing the rest from reference TRBV7-2 and TRBJ2-7, the complete variable domain is GAGVSQSPSNKVTEKGKDVELRCDPISGHTALYWYRQSLGQGLEFLIYFQGNSAPDKSGLPSDRFSAERTGGSVSTLTIQRTQQEDSAVYLCASSQGLISYEQYFGPGTRLTVT.

The gene calls are TRBV2 and TRBJ2-1; 7 bases map to TRBD1. The CDR3 spans 15 residues. Germline V lookup: CDR1 SNHLY, CDR2 FYNNEI. Germline trimming cut 3 bases from V and 3 bases from J; bases unmatched to any gene: 5. The CDR3 DNA is TGTGCCAGCAGTGAGGGACAGATAGTCTACAATGAGCAGTTCTTC. It encodes CASSEGQIVYNEQFF.

This chain connects TRBV19 to TRBJ2-7; 9 bases fit TRBD1. Germline V gene lookup returns CDR1 LNHDA and CDR2 SQIVND (reference sequence). The length of the CDR3 is 15 residues. With 5 bases clipped from V and 0 bases from J, the junction kept 5 bases outside the gene matches. CDR3 DNA sequence: TGTGCCAGTAGTCTCGGACAGGGGACCTCCTACGAGCAGTACTTC. Translated, it gives CASSLGQGTSYEQYF.

The rearrangement links TRBV7-6 to TRBJ2-3, with 10 bases matching TRBD2. V dropped 6 bases and J dropped 2; count of bases not matched to a gene: 5. Germline CDR1 and CDR2: SGHVS and FNYEAQ. The CDR3 runs to 15 residues. CDR3 amino acids: CASSPGLAYTDTQYF. The CDR3 DNA is TGTGCCAGCAGTCCGGGACTAGCGTACACAGATACGCAGTATTTT.

This rearrangement joins TRBV6-5 to TRBJ2-1; 7 nucleotides align to TRBD1. The germline V gene encodes CDR1 MNHEY and CDR2 SVGAGI. The CDR3 covers 13 residues. The junction had 1 base not matched to a gene; V was cut back by 2 bases and J by 6 bases. CDR3 protein: CASSYPGGNEQFF. The CDR3, as DNA: TGTGCCAGCAGTTACCCAGGGGGCAATGAGCAGTTCTTC.

The V and J genes are TRBV28 and TRBJ2-1; D may be TRBD1 or TRBD2 (5 bases each). The germline CDR1 and CDR2 sequences are MDHEN and SYDVKM. This CDR3 comprises 13 residues. V was pared by 7 bases and J by 4 bases, with 11 bases between. CDR3 sequence (DNA): TGTGCCAGCACCGGGACCCCATACAATGAGCAGTTCTTC. Its protein is CASTGTPYNEQFF.

The chain carries TRBV19 and TRBJ2-3; 8 bases align to TRBD1. The CDR3 loop spans 13 amino acids. V dropped 10 bases and J dropped 2; count of bases not matched to a gene: 5. CDR1 and CDR2 (germline): LNHDA, SQIVND (reference sequence). CDR3 protein: CATRQGNTDTQYF. CDR3 nucleotide sequence: TGTGCCACTAGACAGGGGAACACAGATACGCAGTATTTT.

This clone has only one observation. This chain connects TRBV28 to TRBJ1-1; 10 nucleotides match TRBD1. The CDR3 runs 17 residues. J was trimmed by 5 bases and V by 5 bases; bases with no gene match: 14. The germline gives CDR1 MDHEN, CDR2 SYDVKM. The CDR3: CASSNQGDRGGKTEAFF. Written as DNA, the CDR3 is TGTGCCAGCAGTAACCAAGGGGACAGGGGCGGAAAAACTGAAGCTTTCTTT.